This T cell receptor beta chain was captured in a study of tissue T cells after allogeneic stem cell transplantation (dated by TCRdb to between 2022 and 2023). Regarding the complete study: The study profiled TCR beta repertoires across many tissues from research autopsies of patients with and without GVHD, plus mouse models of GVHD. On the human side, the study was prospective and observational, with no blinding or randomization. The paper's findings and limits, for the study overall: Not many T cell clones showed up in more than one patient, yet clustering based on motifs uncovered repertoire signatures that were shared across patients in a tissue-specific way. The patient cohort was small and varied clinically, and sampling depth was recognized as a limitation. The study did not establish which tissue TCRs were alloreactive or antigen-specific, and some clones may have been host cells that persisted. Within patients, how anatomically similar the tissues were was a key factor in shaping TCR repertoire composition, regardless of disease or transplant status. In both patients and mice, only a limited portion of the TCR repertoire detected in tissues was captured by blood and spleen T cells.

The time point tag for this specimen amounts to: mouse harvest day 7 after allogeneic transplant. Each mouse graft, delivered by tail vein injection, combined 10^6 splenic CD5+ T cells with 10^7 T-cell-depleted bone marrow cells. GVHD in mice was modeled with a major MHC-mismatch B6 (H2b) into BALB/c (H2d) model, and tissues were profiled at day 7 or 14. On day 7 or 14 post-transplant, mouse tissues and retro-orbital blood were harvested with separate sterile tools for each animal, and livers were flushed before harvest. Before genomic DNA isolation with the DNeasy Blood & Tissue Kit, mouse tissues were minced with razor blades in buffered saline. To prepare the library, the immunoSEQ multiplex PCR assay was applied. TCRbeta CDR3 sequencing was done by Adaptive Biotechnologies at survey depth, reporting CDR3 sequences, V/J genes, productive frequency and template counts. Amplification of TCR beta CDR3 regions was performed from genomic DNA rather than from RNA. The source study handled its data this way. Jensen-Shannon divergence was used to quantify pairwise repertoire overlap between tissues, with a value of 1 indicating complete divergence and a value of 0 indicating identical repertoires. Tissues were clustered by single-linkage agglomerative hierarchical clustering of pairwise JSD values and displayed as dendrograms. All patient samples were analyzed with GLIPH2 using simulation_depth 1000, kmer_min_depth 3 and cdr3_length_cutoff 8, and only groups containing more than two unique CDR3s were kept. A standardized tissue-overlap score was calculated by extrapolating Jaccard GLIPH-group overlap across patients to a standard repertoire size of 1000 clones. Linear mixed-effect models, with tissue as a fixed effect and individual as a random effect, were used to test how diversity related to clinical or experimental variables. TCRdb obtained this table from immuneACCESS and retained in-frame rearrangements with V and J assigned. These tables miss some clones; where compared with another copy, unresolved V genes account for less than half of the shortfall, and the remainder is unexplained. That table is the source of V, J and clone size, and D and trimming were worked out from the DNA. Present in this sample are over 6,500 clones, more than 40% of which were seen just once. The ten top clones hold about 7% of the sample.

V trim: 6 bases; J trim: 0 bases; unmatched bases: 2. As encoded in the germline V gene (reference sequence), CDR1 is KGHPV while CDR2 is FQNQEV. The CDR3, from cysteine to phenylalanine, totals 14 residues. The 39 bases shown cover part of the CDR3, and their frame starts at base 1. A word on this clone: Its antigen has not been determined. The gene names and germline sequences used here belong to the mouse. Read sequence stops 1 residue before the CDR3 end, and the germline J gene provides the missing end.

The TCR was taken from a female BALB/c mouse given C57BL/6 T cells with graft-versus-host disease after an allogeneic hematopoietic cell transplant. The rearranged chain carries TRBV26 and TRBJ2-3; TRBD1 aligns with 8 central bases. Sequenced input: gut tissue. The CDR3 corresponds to CASRDRASAETLYF. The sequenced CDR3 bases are TGTGCCAGCAGGGACAGGGCTAGTGCAGAAACGCTGTAT.